Below are 25 T cell receptor beta chains sequenced from a single sample in a study of cytomegalovirus exposure and HLA in healthy donors. Primers: 60 Vbeta forward and 13 Jbeta reverse. Profiled with immunoSEQ multiplex PCR; TCRdb holds only in-frame clones, not every one. The sample has about 100,000 clones, 65% to 85% seen once. The source material was PBMCs. These receptors were obtained from a woman in her 40s in good health and CMV-seronegative.

CDR3: CASSFGLAGVSGELFF. The DNA of the CDR3 is TGTGCCAGCAGCTTTGGTCTAGCGGGAGTTTCCGGGGAGCTGTTTTTT. This rearrangement joins TRBV11-3 to TRBJ2-2, with 10 bases lining up with TRBD2. Germline V gene data show CDR1 as SGHNT and CDR2 as YENEEA. V dropped 3 bases and J dropped 6; count of bases not matched to a gene: 7. There are 16 residues in the CDR3.

This clone has a handful of counts. This chain uses TRBV6-1 with TRBJ2-4; weak D call: TRBD2 (5 bases). Trimming removed 3 bases at V and 6 bases at J, with 9 bases between. CDR1 and CDR2 from the germline V gene are MNHNS and SASEGT. The length of the CDR3 is 13 residues. The CDR3 spells CASSETTGNIQYF. Here the CDR3 DNA reads TGTGCCAGCAGTGAGACTACGGGAAACATTCAGTACTTC.

This chain joins TRBV4-2 and TRBJ1-1; the match to TRBD1 covers 8 bases. The germline CDR1 and CDR2 sequences are LGHNA and YNFKEQ. With 0 bases clipped from V and 4 bases from J, the junction kept 10 bases outside the gene matches. This CDR3 comprises 17 residues. The CDR3 loop reads CASSQDATGARGTEAFF. For the CDR3, the DNA is TGTGCCAGCAGCCAAGACGCGACAGGGGCGCGGGGCACTGAAGCTTTCTTT.

This clone has a handful of counts. This chain links TRBV7-3 with TRBJ2-3; maybe TRBD1 (6 bases). This CDR3 comprises 15 residues. The germline V and J ends were trimmed by 2 bases and 4 bases, with 13 bases remaining between them. Germline V gene data show CDR1 as SGHTA and CDR2 as FQGTGA. This CDR3 is CASSLYGGTPDTQYF. The DNA of the CDR3 is TGTGCCAGCAGCTTATATGGTGGGACACCAGATACGCAGTATTTT.

This chain connects TRBV11-2 to TRBJ1-3; TRBD1 might be the D (5 bases). This CDR3 contains 14 residues. CDR1 is SGHAT and CDR2 is FQNNGV in the germline V gene. V dropped 6 bases and J dropped 0 bases, with 9 bases sitting between them. The CDR3 DNA reads as TGTGCCAGCAGTAGCGGGGCCTCTGGAAACACCATATATTTT. It yields the protein CASSSGASGNTIYF.

The chain carries TRBV25-1 and TRBJ2-5; 7 bases are a match to TRBD1. Per the germline V gene, CDR1 is MGHDK and CDR2 is SYGVNS. This CDR3 is built from 15 residues. V dropped 4 bases and J dropped 7; count of bases not matched to a gene: 12. CDR3 amino acids: CASSVTGVNIVTQYF. As DNA, the CDR3 is TGTGCCAGCAGTGTCACAGGGGTTAATATCGTGACCCAGTACTTC. The full variable domain, in which reference TRBV25-1 and TRBJ2-5 provide the parts outside the CDR3, is EADIYQTPRYLVIGTGKKITLECSQTMGHDKMYWYQQDPGMELHLIHYSYGVNSTEKGDLSSESTVSRIRTEHFPLTLESARPSHTSQYLCASSVTGVNIVTQYFGPGTRLLVL.

There are a few counts of this clone. This chain connects TRBV4-1 to TRBJ1-6; 7 bases are a match to TRBD1. CDR1 and CDR2 from the germline V gene are MGHRA and YSYEKL. V lost 0 bases, J lost 3 bases, and 5 bases stayed unmatched. This CDR3 is built from 17 residues. The CDR3 protein is CASSQDLQGFYNSPLHF. The CDR3 region has the DNA TGCGCCAGCAGCCAAGATTTACAGGGGTTCTATAATTCACCCCTCCACTTT.

The CDR3 here is CASSLDQGVGYTF. Here the CDR3 DNA reads TGTGCCAGCAGCTTAGATCAAGGGGTTGGCTACACCTTC. V is TRBV11-2 and J is TRBJ1-2, with a tentative D call TRBD1 (5 bases). The CDR3 contains 13 residues. Germline CDR1 reads SGHAT; CDR2 reads FQNNGV. Deletions cut 0 bases from V and 7 bases from J, with 9 bases between.

Concerning this clone itself: Other DNA sequences in the sample encode the same CDR3. The chain has TRBV7-9 and TRBJ2-7, with a tentative D call TRBD2 (5 bases). Germline assignment: CDR1 SEHNR and CDR2 FQNEAQ (reference sequence). The CDR3 runs 15 residues. The germline V and J ends were trimmed by 2 bases and 2 bases, with 13 bases remaining between them. CDR3 in amino acids: CASSLTASSPYEQYF. The CDR3 coding sequence is TGTGCCAGCAGCTTAACGGCTAGCTCCCCCTACGAGCAGTACTTC.

This clone appeared a few times. The chain couples TRBV9 to TRBJ2-7; 7 positions agree with TRBD2. V was pared by 3 bases and J by 0 bases, with 3 bases of the junction left unmatched. The CDR3 loop spans 14 amino acids. In germline, CDR1 is SGDLS, CDR2 YYNGEE. The CDR3, as DNA: TGTGCCAGCAGCGGGGGGGGAGACTCCTACGAGCAGTACTTC. Protein sequence: CASSGGGDSYEQYF. Variable domain in full (rest from reference TRBV9 and TRBJ2-7): DSGVTQTPKHLITATGQRVTLRCSPRSGDLSVYWYQQSLDQGLQFLIQYYNGEERAKGNILERFSAQQFPDLHSELNLSSLELGDSALYFCASSGGGDSYEQYFGPGTRLTVT.

The V and J genes are TRBV7-9 and TRBJ2-5; D is undetermined. Trimming stripped 5 bases from V and 4 bases from J, with 11 bases between. This CDR3 has 13 residues. Germline V gene sequence: CDR1 SEHNR, CDR2 FQNEAQ (reference sequence). The CDR3: CASSRDSGETQYF. The DNA for the CDR3 is TGTGCCAGCAGCCGAGATAGTGGAGAGACCCAGTACTTC.

The rearrangement uses TRBV14 and TRBJ1-5; 8 nucleotides match TRBD1. This CDR3 is built from 19 residues. CDR1 and CDR2 from the germline V gene are SGHDN and FVKESK. V shed 2 bases and J 1 base; nucleotides not matched to a gene: 13. CDR3 DNA: TGTGCCAGCAGCCAAAAAGGAGTATCGACAGGGGAGAGCAATCAGCCCCAGCATTTT. Residues: CASSQKGVSTGESNQPQHF.

A single count supports this clone. The rearrangement links TRBV6-5 to TRBJ2-3; TRBD1 matches at 10 bases. Germline CDR1 is MNHEY and CDR2 is SVGAGI. The CDR3 extends over 16 amino acids. J was trimmed by 4 bases and V by 4 bases; bases with no gene match: 8. The CDR3 here is CASSSHRTGGADTQYF. The CDR3 DNA reads TGTGCCAGCAGTTCCCACCGGACAGGGGGGGCAGATACGCAGTATTTT.

This clone was counted once. The V and J genes are TRBV29-1 and TRBJ1-1, with 7 bases lining up with TRBD1. Germline trimming cut 3 bases from V and 1 base from J; bases unmatched to any gene: 2. The CDR3 is 13 amino acids. Germline CDR1 is SQVTM and CDR2 is ANQGSEA. CDR3 nucleotides: TGCAGCGTTGACAGACAGGGGAACACTGAAGCTTTCTTT. Protein product: CSVDRQGNTEAFF.

V is TRBV6-4 and J is TRBJ2-1; 9 nucleotides match TRBD2. Trimming at V came to 2 bases and at J to 10 bases, leaving 9 bases not matched to a gene. The CDR3 totals 15 residues. Germline assignment: CDR1 MRHNA and CDR2 SNTAGT. CDR3 DNA: TGTGCCAGCAGTGACACTCCGACGCTAGCGGGAGAGCAGTTCTTC. This sequence encodes CASSDTPTLAGEQFF.

This sequence joins TRBV27 and TRBJ1-1; D unclear. V lost 2 bases and J 0 bases, leaving 13 bases between the germline ends. This CDR3 is built from 16 residues. Germline assignment: CDR1 MNHEY and CDR2 SMNVEV (reference sequence). In DNA form, the CDR3 reads TGTGCCAGCAGTTTAGGTATTTCAGGATTGAACACTGAAGCTTTCTTT. Translated, it gives CASSLGISGLNTEAFF.

The chain combines TRBV10-3 with TRBJ2-1, with 9 bases matching TRBD1. The CDR3 is made up of 13 amino acids. Germline-derived CDR1 and CDR2 are ENHRY and SYGVKD. Trimming cost V 6 bases and J 4 bases; bases outside gene matches: 1. The CDR3 reads CAIRDRGYNEQFF. The CDR3, as DNA: TGTGCCATCAGGGACAGGGGATACAATGAGCAGTTCTTC.

This chain joins TRBV6-5 and TRBJ1-1; D is unresolved. This CDR3 is built from 14 residues. Trimming pared 4 bases from V and 1 base from J, leaving 10 bases between. Germline lookup yields CDR1 MNHEY and CDR2 SVGAGI. The CDR3 sequence: CASSSPTPNTEAFF. As DNA, the CDR3 is TGTGCCAGCAGTTCCCCGACACCGAACACTGAAGCTTTCTTT.

The chain carries TRBV5-1 and TRBJ2-5; D might be TRBD1 (6 bases). In germline, CDR1 is SGHRS, CDR2 YFSETQ. The length of the CDR3 is 14 residues. The germline V and J ends were trimmed by 0 bases and 5 bases, with 11 bases remaining between them. CDR3 sequence: CASSLEGGRETQYF. For the CDR3, the DNA is TGCGCCAGCAGCTTGGAAGGGGGAAGGGAGACCCAGTACTTC.

The V gene is TRBV5-1, the J gene TRBJ2-5; TRBD2 matches at 14 bases. V was clipped by 4 bases and J by 5 bases; unmatched bases: 7. CDR1 SGHRS and CDR2 YFSETQ come from the germline V gene. The CDR3 loop spans 16 amino acids. CDR3 region: CASSRLAGGPGETQYF. As DNA, the CDR3 is TGCGCCAGCAGCAGACTAGCGGGGGGGCCGGGGGAGACCCAGTACTTC.

The V and J genes are TRBV29-1 and TRBJ2-7, with D possibly being TRBD2 (5 bases). V lost 5 bases and J lost 0, with 14 bases in between. This CDR3 is 14 amino acids long. Per germline, CDR1 SQVTM and CDR2 ANQGSEA. The CDR3 nucleotides read TGCAGCGTTATGATGACGGGAAGCTCCTACGAGCAGTACTTC. Translation gives CSVMMTGSSYEQYF.

To note about this clone: A read error may account for a junction end that differs from germline. This same CDR3 is encoded by further DNA sequences in the sample. The gene calls are TRBV7-7 and TRBJ2-5, with 11 nucleotides matching TRBD2. The CDR3 extends over 16 amino acids. The germline V gene encodes CDR1 SSHAT and CDR2 FNYEAQ (reference sequence). The CDR3 loop reads CASRGGASGRKETQYF. The DNA for the CDR3 is TGTGCTAGCAGGGGGGGAGCTAGCGGGAGGAAAGAGACCCAGTACTTC.

Worth noting for this clone: Mismatch with germline at one junction end may stem from a read error. This chain uses TRBV7-7 with TRBJ2-5, with TRBD2 matching 12 bases. This CDR3 comprises 14 residues. Germline V gene data show CDR1 as SSHAT and CDR2 as FNYEAQ (reference sequence). The CDR3 here is CASSSTSGGETQYF. CDR3 bases: TGTGCTAGCAGCTCGACTAGCGGGGGAGAGACCCAGTACTTC.

The chain couples TRBV6-4 to TRBJ1-1, with a possible D match to TRBD1 (5 bases). In germline, CDR1 is MRHNA, CDR2 SNTAGT. V was cut by 4 bases and J by 3 bases, with 9 bases left in between. CDR3 size: 13 residues. This CDR3 is CASSVGRDTEAFF. CDR3 DNA sequence: TGTGCCAGCAGTGTTGGCAGGGACACTGAAGCTTTCTTT.

This clone was detected only a few times. One end of the junction is discordant with germline, which a read error may explain. The V and J genes are TRBV29-1 and TRBJ2-7, with TRBD1 identical over 7 bases. The CDR3 consists of 13 residues. CDR1 SQVTM and CDR2 ANQGSEA come from the germline V gene. CDR3 sequence reads: CSVEEDRVGEQYF. CDR3 coding DNA: TGCAGCGTGGAAGAAGACAGGGTTGGAGAGCAGTACTTC.